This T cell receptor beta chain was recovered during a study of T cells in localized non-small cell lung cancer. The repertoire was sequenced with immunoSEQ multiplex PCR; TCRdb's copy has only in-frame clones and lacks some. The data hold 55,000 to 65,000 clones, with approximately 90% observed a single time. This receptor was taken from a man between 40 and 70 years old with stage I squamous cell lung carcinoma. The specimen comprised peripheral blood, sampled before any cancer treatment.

DNA of the CDR3: TGTGCCAGCAGCTCCCTAGCGGGGCCATCCGAGCAGTACTTC. Translating it yields CASSSLAGPSEQYF. V is TRBV11-1 and J is TRBJ2-7, with TRBD2 matching over 9 bases. This CDR3 has 14 residues. The germline CDR1 and CDR2 sequences are SGHAT and FQDESV (reference sequence). J gave up 6 bases and V 4 bases, and 7 bases lay outside the gene matches.